The 17 T cell receptor beta chains presented below share a single source sample, sequenced in a study of cytomegalovirus exposure and HLA in healthy donors. A multiplex PCR was run with 60 Vbeta primers and 13 Jbeta primers. Clones were sequenced by immunoSEQ multiplex PCR, and TCRdb holds only the in-frame ones, with some missing. The profile shows 110,000 or so clones, about 80% of them singletons. Sequencing used PBMCs. The receptors were sampled from a woman between 50 and 59 years old in good health and CMV-seropositive.

CDR3 nucleotide sequence: TGTGCCAGCAGCCCAGGGGGTAAGGGGACCGACAATGAGCAGTTCTTC. Its translation: CASSPGGKGTDNEQFF. The chain is built from TRBV7-9 and TRBJ2-1; 7 nucleotides match TRBD1. This CDR3 comprises 16 residues. The V and J ends lost 5 bases and 5 bases, in that order; junction bases with no gene match: 12. Germline V CDR1 and CDR2: SEHNR, FQNEAQ (reference sequence).

This clone has just one count. The rearrangement uses TRBV6-6 and TRBJ2-1; 8 bases are a match to TRBD2. The CDR3 is made up of 12 amino acids. Losses at the gene ends were 8 bases for V and 7 bases for J; bases not matched to a gene: 4. Germline assignment: CDR1 MNHNY and CDR2 SVGAGI (reference sequence). The CDR3 here is CASQRERNEQFF. DNA for the CDR3: TGTGCCAGCCAGCGGGAGAGGAATGAGCAGTTCTTC.

This clone was observed a single time. The chain uses TRBV5-1 and TRBJ2-5, with D maybe TRBD2 (6 bases). This CDR3 is built from 13 residues. Germline V CDR1 and CDR2: SGHRS, YFSETQ. The ends were cut back, 7 bases at V and 2 bases at J, with 12 bases in the middle. The CDR3 coding sequence is TGCGCCAGCGGGCGGGACCCGCAAGAGACCCAGTACTTC. Protein product: CASGRDPQETQYF.

This clone has more than one count but fewer than ten. The chain carries TRBV7-3 and TRBJ1-1; D may be TRBD1 (5 bases). Trimming removed 0 bases from V and 8 bases from J, with 10 bases in between. CDR3 length: 13 amino acids. Germline CDR1 reads SGHTA; CDR2 reads FQGTGA. The CDR3 is CASSLTQGGEAFF. The CDR3, as DNA: TGTGCCAGCAGCTTAACTCAGGGAGGCGAAGCTTTCTTT.

The CDR3: CASSESVWQGISYEQYF. The CDR3 DNA sequence: TGTGCCAGCAGTGAATCGGTCTGGCAGGGGATCTCCTACGAGCAGTACTTC. The genes are TRBV2 and TRBJ2-7; TRBD1 might be the D (6 bases). The CDR3 runs 17 residues. Trimming removed 2 bases from V and 0 bases from J, with 17 bases in between. Germline V gene sequence: CDR1 SNHLY, CDR2 FYNNEI.

The chain carries TRBV7-8 and TRBJ2-1; 12 bases fit TRBD2. Germline CDR1 is SGHVS and CDR2 is FQNEAQ. CDR3 length equals 17 residues. V lost 5 bases and J lost 5; bases outside the gene matches: 10. Written as DNA, the CDR3 is TGTGCCAGCAGCCTGGGACTAGCGGGCTACCGACACAATGAGCAGTTCTTC. It encodes CASSLGLAGYRHNEQFF.

This clone was detected once. The CDR3 loop reads CASRGTGDYNSPLHF. CDR3 coding DNA: TGTGCCAGCAGGGGGACAGGGGATTATAATTCACCCCTCCACTTT. V is TRBV2 and J is TRBJ1-6; 10 bases are a match to TRBD1. The CDR3 extends over 15 amino acids. CDR1 SNHLY and CDR2 FYNNEI come from the germline V gene. J lost 4 bases, V lost 6 bases, and 3 bases had no gene match.

To note about this clone: One end of the junction is discordant with germline, which a read error may explain. The chain combines TRBV5-6 with TRBJ2-2; weak D call: TRBD2 (5 bases). The germline CDR1 and CDR2 sequences are SGHDT and YYEEEE. The CDR3 length is 11 residues. CDR3 loop: CASSHTGEPFF. The CDR3, as DNA: TGTGCCAGCAGCCACACCGGGGAGCCGTTTTTT.

This clone was observed a few times. J is TRBJ2-5 and V is TRBV7-3, with TRBD2 matching over 13 bases. V was clipped by 3 bases and J by 5 bases; unmatched bases: 6. The germline V gene encodes CDR1 SGHTA and CDR2 FQGTGA. The CDR3 has 16 amino acids. DNA for the CDR3: TGTGCCAGCAGCTTGGGACTAGCGGGAAAAAGGGAGACCCAGTACTTC. Its protein product is CASSLGLAGKRETQYF.

V gene TRBV10-3 combines with J gene TRBJ2-5; tentative D call: TRBD1 (5 bases). Trimming shortened V by 3 bases and J by 1 base, and 9 bases separated the two germline ends. The length of the CDR3 is 14 residues. The germline V gene encodes CDR1 ENHRY and CDR2 SYGVKD. This CDR3 reads CAISEDQGQETQYF. DNA for the CDR3: TGTGCCATCAGTGAAGACCAGGGCCAAGAGACCCAGTACTTC.

The J gene is TRBJ2-2, the V gene TRBV7-2; the match to TRBD1 covers 7 bases. From germline, CDR1 is SGHTA and CDR2 FQGNSA. V shed 3 bases, J shed 2 bases, and the junction held 3 bases outside the gene matches. The CDR3 consists of 15 residues. The CDR3 nucleotides are TGTGCCAGCAGCTTCGGACAGGTTAACACCGGGGAGCTGTTTTTT. Its translation is CASSFGQVNTGELFF.

The chain employs TRBV19 and TRBJ2-7, with 8 bases lining up with TRBD1. CDR3 size: 15 residues. CDR1 is LNHDA, CDR2 SQIVND, per germline (reference sequence). The V segment lost 5 bases and the J segment 0 bases; nucleotides outside the gene matches: 6. The CDR3 DNA is TGTGCCAGTAGTCTAGGACAGGGTGGCTCCTACGAGCAGTACTTC. Translating gives CASSLGQGGSYEQYF.

This chain links TRBV13 with TRBJ1-1; D not resolved. Germline-derived CDR1 and CDR2 are PRHDT and FYEKMQ (reference sequence). This CDR3 comprises 14 residues. Trimming shortened V by 5 bases and J by 2 bases, and 12 bases separated the two germline ends. The CDR3 DNA reads as TGTGCCAGCAGCCCGGCCGACTTAAACACTGAAGCTTTCTTT. This encodes CASSPADLNTEAFF.

The chain links TRBV19 to TRBJ1-5, with TRBD1 identical over 8 bases. This CDR3 region has 14 residues. CDR1 is LNHDA and CDR2 is SQIVND in the germline V gene (reference sequence). Trimming cost V 8 bases and J 4 bases; bases outside gene matches: 7. CDR3: CASENRGLNQPQHF. CDR3 coding DNA: TGTGCCAGTGAAAACAGGGGGTTGAATCAGCCCCAGCATTTT.

The V call is TRBV27, the J call TRBJ2-3; no reliable D call. CDR1 and CDR2 (germline): MNHEY, SMNVEV (reference sequence). The V end lost 3 bases, the J end lost 3 bases, and 16 bases lay between the germline ends. The CDR3 covers 16 residues. The DNA for the CDR3 is TGTGCCAGCAGTTTTTTCGCCATTCAAGCGACAGATACGCAGTATTTT. Encoded protein: CASSFFAIQATDTQYF.

The rearrangement joins TRBV5-1 to TRBJ2-7; the D gene is possibly TRBD2 (5 bases). CDR1 is SGHRS, CDR2 YFSETQ, per germline. The CDR3 runs 13 residues. V was shortened by 4 bases and J by 2 bases, with 10 bases between the two germline ends. The CDR3 sequence is CASSHPGAYEQYF. The CDR3 nucleotides read TGCGCCAGCAGCCACCCCGGGGCCTACGAGCAGTACTTC.

The chain uses TRBV2 and TRBJ1-1; D ambiguous. V was shortened by 1 base and J by 3 bases, with 6 bases between the two germline ends. This CDR3 region has 13 residues. CDR1 SNHLY and CDR2 FYNNEI come from the germline V gene. This CDR3 is CASSEESHTEAFF. The CDR3 DNA is TGTGCCAGCAGTGAAGAGAGTCACACTGAAGCTTTCTTT.